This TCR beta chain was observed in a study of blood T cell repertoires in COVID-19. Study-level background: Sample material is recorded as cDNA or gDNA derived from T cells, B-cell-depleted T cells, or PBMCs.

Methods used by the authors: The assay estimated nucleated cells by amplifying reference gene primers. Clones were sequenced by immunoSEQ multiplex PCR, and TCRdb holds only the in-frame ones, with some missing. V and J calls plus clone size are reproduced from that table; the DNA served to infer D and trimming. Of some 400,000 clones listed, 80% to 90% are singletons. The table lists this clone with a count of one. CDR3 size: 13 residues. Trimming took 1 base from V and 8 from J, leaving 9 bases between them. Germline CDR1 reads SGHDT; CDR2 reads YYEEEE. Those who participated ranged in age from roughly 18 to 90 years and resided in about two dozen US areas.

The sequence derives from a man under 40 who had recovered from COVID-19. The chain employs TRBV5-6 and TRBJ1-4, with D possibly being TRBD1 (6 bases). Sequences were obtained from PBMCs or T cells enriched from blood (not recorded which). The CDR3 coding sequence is TGTGCCAGCAGCTTGTATCAGGGGGAAAAACTGTTTTTT. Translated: CASSLYQGEKLFF.